The next 8 T cell receptor beta chains were all read from a single sample in a study of blood T cell repertoires in COVID-19. The protocol was immunoSEQ multiplex PCR, while the TCRdb copy is restricted to in-frame clones and leaves out a portion. This table holds some 120,000 clones, less than 85% found once. Specimen: peripheral blood. All receptors come from a human donor with acute or convalescent COVID-19. The donor label of this sample is uncertain.

The J gene is TRBJ2-3, the V gene TRBV19; TRBD1 agrees at 8 bases. Germline V gives CDR1 LNHDA, CDR2 SQIVND (reference sequence). This CDR3 comprises 15 residues. V gave up 3 bases and J gave up 6 bases; unmatched junction bases: 8. The CDR3, as DNA: TGTGCCAGTAGTATGCCCCGGACAGGGAGGGATACGCAGTATTTT. Residues: CASSMPRTGRDTQYF.

The J gene is TRBJ1-6, the V gene TRBV2; 8 bases are shared with TRBD1. Trimming took 6 bases from V and 6 from J; bases not matched to a gene: 10. The CDR3 contains 16 residues. CDR1 SNHLY and CDR2 FYNNEI come from the germline V gene. Here the CDR3 DNA reads TGTGCCAGCAGCAGACAGGGGCCCTTCGGTAATTCACCCCTCCACTTT. It translates to CASSRQGPFGNSPLHF.

This clone appeared a few times. This chain joins TRBV11-2 and TRBJ2-2; a possible D gene is TRBD1 (6 bases). V lost 5 bases and J 0 bases, leaving 13 bases between the germline ends. The CDR3 is 16 amino acids. Germline lookup yields CDR1 SGHAT and CDR2 FQNNGV. CDR3 amino acids: CASSPVGGTNTGELFF. CDR3 bases: TGTGCCAGCAGCCCAGTAGGGGGTACGAACACCGGGGAGCTGTTTTTT.

The chain has TRBV30 and TRBJ2-2; tentatively, D is TRBD1 (5 bases). Germline V gives CDR1 GTSNPN, CDR2 SVGIG (reference sequence). CDR3 length: 14 amino acids. Trimming took off 3 bases at V and 5 bases at J, with 13 bases between the two ends. CDR3 sequence (DNA): TGTGCCTGGAGGCCAGGGCCGAGGACCGGGGAGCTGTTTTTT. It yields the protein CAWRPGPRTGELFF.

Only a few counts were recorded for this clone. The chain recombines TRBV2 with TRBJ1-5; possibly TRBD1 for D (5 bases). Per the germline V gene, CDR1 is SNHLY and CDR2 is FYNNEI. The CDR3 runs 14 residues. Trimming shortened V by 4 bases and J by 5 bases, and 12 bases separated the two germline ends. For the CDR3, the DNA is TGTGCCAGCAGTGCCCAGGCGGGGGATCAGCCCCAGCATTTT. Protein product: CASSAQAGDQPQHF.

This clone was counted a few times. CDR3 DNA: TGTGCCAGCTCACCACCGGGGCAGCCGGGTGAAAAACTGTTTTTT. This encodes CASSPPGQPGEKLFF. V gene TRBV18 combines with J gene TRBJ1-4; tentatively, D is TRBD1 (5 bases). Germline CDR1 is KGHSH and CDR2 is LQKENI. The CDR3 is made up of 15 amino acids. The V end lost 0 bases, the J end lost 7 bases, and 12 bases lay between the germline ends.

The chain is built from TRBV7-6 and TRBJ2-2; the D gene is possibly TRBD1 (5 bases). There are 13 residues in the CDR3. V lost 7 bases, J lost 8 bases, and 14 bases lay in between. CDR1 SGHVS and CDR2 FNYEAQ come from the germline V gene. CDR3 coding DNA: TGTGCCAGCACACCCGTAGGGGTTGGGGAGCTGTTTTTT. It yields the protein CASTPVGVGELFF.

The chain carries TRBV10-3 and TRBJ2-2, with 8 bases identical to TRBD2. CDR3 size: 15 residues. The ends lost 3 bases at V and 1 base at J; junction bases unmatched: 1. Germline V gene data show CDR1 as ENHRY and CDR2 as SYGVKD. The CDR3 here is CAISERGGNTGELFF. CDR3 DNA sequence: TGTGCCATCAGTGAACGGGGGGGGAACACCGGGGAGCTGTTTTTT.